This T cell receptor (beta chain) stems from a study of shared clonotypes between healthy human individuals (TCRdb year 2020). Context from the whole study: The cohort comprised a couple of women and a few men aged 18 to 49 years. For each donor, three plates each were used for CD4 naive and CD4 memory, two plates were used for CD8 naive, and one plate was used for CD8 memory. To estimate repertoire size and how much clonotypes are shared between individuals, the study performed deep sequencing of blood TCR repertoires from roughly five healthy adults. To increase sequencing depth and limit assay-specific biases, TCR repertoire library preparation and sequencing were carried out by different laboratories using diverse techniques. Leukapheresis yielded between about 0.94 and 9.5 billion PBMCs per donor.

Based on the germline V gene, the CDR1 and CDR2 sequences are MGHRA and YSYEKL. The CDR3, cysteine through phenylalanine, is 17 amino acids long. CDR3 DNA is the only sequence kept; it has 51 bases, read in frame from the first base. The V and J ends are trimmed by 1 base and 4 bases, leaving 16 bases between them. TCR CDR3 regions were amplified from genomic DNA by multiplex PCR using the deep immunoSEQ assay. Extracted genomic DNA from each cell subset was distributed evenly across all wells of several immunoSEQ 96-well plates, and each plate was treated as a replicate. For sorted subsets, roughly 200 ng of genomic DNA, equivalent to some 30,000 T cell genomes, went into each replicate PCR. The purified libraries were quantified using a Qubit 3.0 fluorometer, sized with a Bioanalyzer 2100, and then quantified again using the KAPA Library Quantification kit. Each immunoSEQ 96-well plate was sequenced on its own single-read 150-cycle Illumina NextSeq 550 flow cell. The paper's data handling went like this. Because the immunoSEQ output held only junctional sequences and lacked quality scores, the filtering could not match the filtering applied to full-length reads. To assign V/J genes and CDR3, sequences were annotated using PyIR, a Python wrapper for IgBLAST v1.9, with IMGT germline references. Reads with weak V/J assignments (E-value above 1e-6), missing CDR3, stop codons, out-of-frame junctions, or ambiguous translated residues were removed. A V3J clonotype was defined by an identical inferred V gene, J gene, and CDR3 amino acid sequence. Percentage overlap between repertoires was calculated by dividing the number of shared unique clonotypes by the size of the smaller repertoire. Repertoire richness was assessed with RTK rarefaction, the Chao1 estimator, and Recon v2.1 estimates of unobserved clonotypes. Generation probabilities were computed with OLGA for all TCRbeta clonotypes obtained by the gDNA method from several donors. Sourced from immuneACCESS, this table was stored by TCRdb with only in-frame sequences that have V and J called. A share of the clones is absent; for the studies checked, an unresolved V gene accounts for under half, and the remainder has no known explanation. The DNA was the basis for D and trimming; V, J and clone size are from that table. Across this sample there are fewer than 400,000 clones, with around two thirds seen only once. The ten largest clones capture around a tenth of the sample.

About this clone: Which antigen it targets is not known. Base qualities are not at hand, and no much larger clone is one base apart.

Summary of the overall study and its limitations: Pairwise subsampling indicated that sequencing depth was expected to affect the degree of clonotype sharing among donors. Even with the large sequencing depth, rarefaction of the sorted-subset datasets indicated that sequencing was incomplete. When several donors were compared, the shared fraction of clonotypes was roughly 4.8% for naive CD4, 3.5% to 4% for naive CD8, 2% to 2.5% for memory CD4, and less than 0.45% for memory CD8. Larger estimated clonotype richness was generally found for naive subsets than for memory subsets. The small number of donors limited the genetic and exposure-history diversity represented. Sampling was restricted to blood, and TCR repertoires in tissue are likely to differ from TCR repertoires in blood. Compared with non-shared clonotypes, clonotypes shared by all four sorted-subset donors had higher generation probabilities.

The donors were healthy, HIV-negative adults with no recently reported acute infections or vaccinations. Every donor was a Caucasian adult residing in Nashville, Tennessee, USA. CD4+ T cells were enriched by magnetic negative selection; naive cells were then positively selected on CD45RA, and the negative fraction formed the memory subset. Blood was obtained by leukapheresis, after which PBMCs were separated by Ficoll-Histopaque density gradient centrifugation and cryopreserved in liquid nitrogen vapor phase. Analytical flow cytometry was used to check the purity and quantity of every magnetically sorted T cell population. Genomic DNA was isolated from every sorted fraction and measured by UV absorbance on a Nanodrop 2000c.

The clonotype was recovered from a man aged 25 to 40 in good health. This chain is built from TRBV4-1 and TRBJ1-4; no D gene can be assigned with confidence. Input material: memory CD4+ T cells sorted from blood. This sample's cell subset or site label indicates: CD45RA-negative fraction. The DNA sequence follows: TGCGCCAGCAGCCAAGCAAAAACTCTGGTTTTTAATGAAAAACTGTTTTTT. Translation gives CASSQAKTLVFNEKLFF.